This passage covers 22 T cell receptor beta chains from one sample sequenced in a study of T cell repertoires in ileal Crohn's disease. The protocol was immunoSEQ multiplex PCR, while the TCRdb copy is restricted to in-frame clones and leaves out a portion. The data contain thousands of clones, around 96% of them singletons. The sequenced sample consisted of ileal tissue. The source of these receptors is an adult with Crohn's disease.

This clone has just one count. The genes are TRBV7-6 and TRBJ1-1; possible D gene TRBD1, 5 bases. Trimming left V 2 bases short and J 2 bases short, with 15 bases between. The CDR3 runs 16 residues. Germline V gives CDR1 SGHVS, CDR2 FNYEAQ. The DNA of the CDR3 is TGTGCCAGCAGCTTATCGTCCGACAGACAAAACACTGAAGCTTTCTTT. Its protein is CASSLSSDRQNTEAFF.

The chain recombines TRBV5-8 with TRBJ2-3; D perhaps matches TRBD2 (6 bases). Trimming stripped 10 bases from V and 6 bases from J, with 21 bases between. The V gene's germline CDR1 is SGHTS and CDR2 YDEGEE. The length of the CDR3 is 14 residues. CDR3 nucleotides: TGTGCCCTCAGCCGGCGGGGCGTATATGATACGCAGTATTTT. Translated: CALSRRGVYDTQYF.

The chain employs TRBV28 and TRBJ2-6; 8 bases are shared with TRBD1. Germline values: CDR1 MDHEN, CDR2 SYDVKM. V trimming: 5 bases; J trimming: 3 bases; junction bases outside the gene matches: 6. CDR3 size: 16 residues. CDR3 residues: CASSTQGANGANVLTF. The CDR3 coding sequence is TGTGCCAGCAGTACTCAGGGGGCGAATGGGGCCAACGTCCTGACTTTC.

The CDR3 coding sequence is TGCGCCAGCAGCTGGGGGGATTACACCGGGGAGCTGTTTTTT. Encoded protein: CASSWGDYTGELFF. The chain links TRBV5-1 to TRBJ2-2; D might be TRBD2 (6 bases). This CDR3 region has 14 residues. The germline gives CDR1 SGHRS, CDR2 YFSETQ. V lost 3 bases to trimming and J lost 3 bases, with 9 bases between them. Full variable domain (remainder filled in from reference TRBV5-1 and TRBJ2-2): KAGVTQTPRYLIKTRGQQVTLSCSPISGHRSVSWYQQTPGQGLQFLFEYFSETQRNKGNFPGRFSGRQFSNSRSEMNVSTLELGDSALYLCASSWGDYTGELFFGEGSRLTVL.

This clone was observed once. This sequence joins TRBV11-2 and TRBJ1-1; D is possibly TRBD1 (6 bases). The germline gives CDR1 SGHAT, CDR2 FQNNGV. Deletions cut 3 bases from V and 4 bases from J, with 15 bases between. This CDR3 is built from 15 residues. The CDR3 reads CASSFRQDFGTEAFF. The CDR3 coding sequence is TGTGCCAGCAGCTTCCGACAGGACTTTGGCACTGAAGCTTTCTTT.

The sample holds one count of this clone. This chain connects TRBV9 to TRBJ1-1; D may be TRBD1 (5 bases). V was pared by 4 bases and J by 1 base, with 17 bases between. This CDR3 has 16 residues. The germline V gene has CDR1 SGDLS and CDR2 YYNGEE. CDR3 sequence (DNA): TGTGCCAGCAGCCCAACGATTGGGGCAGGGAACACTGAAGCTTTCTTT. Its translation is CASSPTIGAGNTEAFF.

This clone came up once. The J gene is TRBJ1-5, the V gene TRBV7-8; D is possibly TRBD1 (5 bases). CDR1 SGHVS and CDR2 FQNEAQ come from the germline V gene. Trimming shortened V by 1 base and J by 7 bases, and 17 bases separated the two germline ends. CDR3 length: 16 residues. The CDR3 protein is CASSLEAREVGQPQHF. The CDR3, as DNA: TGTGCCAGCAGCTTAGAAGCCAGGGAGGTCGGACAGCCCCAGCATTTT.

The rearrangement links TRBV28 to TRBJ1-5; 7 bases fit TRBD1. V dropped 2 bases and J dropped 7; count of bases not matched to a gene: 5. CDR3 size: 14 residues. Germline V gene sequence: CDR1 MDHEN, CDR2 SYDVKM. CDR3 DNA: TGTGCCAGCAGTTTACAAGGGGGCAGGCAGCCCCAGCATTTT. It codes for CASSLQGGRQPQHF.

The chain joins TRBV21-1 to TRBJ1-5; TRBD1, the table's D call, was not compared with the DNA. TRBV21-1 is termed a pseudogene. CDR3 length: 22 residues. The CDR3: CASSKERDSLYPVPYSNQPQHF. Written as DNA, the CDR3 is TGTGCCAGCAGCAAAGAGAGGGACAGCTTATATCCAGTCCCGTATAGCAATCAGCCCCAGCATTTT.

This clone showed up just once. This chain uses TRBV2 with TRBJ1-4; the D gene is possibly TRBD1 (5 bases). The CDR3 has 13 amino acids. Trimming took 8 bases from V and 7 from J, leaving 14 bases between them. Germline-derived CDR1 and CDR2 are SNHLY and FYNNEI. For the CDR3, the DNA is TGTGCCAGCCAGACAGACAAGGGTGAAAAACTGTTTTTT. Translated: CASQTDKGEKLFF.

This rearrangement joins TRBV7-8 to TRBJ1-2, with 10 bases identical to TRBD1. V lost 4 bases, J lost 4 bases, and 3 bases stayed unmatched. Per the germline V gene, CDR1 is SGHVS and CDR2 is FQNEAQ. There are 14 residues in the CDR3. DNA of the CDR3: TGTGCCAGCAGCTCGAGGACAGGGGGCTATGGCTACACCTTC. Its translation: CASSSRTGGYGYTF.

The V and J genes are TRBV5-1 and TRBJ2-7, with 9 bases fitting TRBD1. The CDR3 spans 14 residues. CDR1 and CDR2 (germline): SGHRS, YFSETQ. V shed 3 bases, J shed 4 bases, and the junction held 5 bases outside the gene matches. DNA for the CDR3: TGCGCCAGCAGCTCCGGGACAGGGAAATACGAGCAGTACTTC. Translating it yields CASSSGTGKYEQYF. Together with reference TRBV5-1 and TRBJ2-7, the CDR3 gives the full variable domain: KAGVTQTPRYLIKTRGQQVTLSCSPISGHRSVSWYQQTPGQGLQFLFEYFSETQRNKGNFPGRFSGRQFSNSRSEMNVSTLELGDSALYLCASSSGTGKYEQYFGPGTRLTVT.

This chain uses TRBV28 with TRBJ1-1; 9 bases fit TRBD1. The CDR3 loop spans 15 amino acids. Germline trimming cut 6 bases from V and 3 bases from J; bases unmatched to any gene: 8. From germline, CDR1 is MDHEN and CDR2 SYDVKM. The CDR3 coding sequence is TGTGCCAGCAGCGATGCGGGACAGGGATACACTGAAGCTTTCTTT. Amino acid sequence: CASSDAGQGYTEAFF.

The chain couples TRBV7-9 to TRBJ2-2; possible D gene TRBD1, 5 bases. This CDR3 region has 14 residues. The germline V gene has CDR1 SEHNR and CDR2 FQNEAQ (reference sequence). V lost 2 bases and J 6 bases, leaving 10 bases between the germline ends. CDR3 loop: CASSLIRDAGELFF. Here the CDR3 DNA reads TGTGCCAGCAGCTTAATCAGGGATGCCGGGGAGCTGTTTTTT.

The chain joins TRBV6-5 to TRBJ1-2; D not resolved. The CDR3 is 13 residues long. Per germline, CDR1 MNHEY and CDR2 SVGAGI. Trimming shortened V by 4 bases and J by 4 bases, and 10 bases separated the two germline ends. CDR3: CASSSLGRYGYTF. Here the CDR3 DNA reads TGTGCCAGCAGTTCTCTAGGCCGCTATGGCTACACCTTC.

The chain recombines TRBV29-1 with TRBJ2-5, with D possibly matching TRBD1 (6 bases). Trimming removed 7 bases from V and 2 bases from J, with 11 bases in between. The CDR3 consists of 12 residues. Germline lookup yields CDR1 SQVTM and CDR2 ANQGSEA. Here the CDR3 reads CSASRGQETQYF. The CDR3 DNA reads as TGCAGCGCCTCTAGGGGGCAAGAGACCCAGTACTTC.

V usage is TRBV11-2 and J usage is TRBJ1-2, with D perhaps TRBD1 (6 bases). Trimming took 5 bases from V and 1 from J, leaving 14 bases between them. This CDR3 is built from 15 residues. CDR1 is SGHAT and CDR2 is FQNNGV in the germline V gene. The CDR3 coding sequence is TGTGCCAGCAGCCTCGACAGGTGGGATAACTATGGCTACACCTTC. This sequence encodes CASSLDRWDNYGYTF.

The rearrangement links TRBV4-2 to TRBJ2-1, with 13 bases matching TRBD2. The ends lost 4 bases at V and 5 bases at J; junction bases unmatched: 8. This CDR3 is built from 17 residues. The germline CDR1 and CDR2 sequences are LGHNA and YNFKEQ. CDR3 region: CASSPVTSGGTNNEQFF. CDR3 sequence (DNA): TGTGCCAGCAGCCCTGTGACTAGCGGGGGGACTAACAATGAGCAGTTCTTC.

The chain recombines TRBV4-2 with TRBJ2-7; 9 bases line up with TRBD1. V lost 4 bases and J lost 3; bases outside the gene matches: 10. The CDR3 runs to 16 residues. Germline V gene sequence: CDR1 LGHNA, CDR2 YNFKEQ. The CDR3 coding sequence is TGTGCCAGCAGCCGCGACGACGGGACAGGGCTCTACGAGCAGTACTTC. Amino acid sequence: CASSRDDGTGLYEQYF.

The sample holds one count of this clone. CDR3 loop: CASSLSQGGDTQYF. Here the CDR3 DNA reads TGCGCCAGCAGCTTATCACAGGGCGGAGATACGCAGTATTTT. The rearrangement uses TRBV5-1 and TRBJ2-3; tentatively, D is TRBD1 (6 bases). Germline-derived CDR1 and CDR2 are SGHRS and YFSETQ. This CDR3 region has 14 residues. V was shortened by 2 bases and J by 5 bases, with 12 bases between the two germline ends.

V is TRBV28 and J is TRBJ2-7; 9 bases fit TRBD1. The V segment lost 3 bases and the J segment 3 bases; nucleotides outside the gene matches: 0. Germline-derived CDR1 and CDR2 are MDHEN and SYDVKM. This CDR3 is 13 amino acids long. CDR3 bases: TGTGCCAGCAGTTTGACAGGGGGCTACGAGCAGTACGTC. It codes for CASSLTGGYEQYV.

CDR3 in DNA: TGTGCCAGCAGCCCGAACCCAGGGTATAGAGCGGGCTACACCTTC. This translates into CASSPNPGYRAGYTF. V and J are TRBV7-3 and TRBJ1-2; tentative D call: TRBD1 (5 bases). V was pared by 5 bases and J by 8 bases, with 21 bases between. The CDR3 is made up of 15 amino acids. From germline, CDR1 is SGHTA and CDR2 FQGTGA.